These 17 T cell receptor beta chains were sequenced from one sample in a study of molecular identifiers for immune sequencing clone quantification. TCRdb re-called the PCR reads through MiXCR, storing one row per CDR3 protein. The sample consists of about 510,000 distinct CDR3 sequences, approximately 25% of them appearing once. Sequences were obtained from naive CD8+ T cells from blood, with Jurkat cell RNA spiked in. The subset here: FACS-sorted CD8+CD4-CCR7+CD45RA+ naive T cells. These receptors came from a human donor in good health. Some libraries in this study had Jurkat cell RNA spiked in.

The chain combines TRBV7-6 with TRBJ2-3, with D tentatively TRBD1 (6 bases). Germline V gene lookup returns CDR1 SGHVS and CDR2 FNYEAQ. Between the trimmed V and J ends, which lost 0 bases and 5 bases, there was a span of 18 bases. This CDR3 is built from 17 residues. CDR3 in amino acids: CASSLALGQGPGDTQYF. The CDR3 nucleotides read TGTGCCAGCAGCTTAGCGCTTGGGCAGGGGCCCGGAGATACGCAGTATTTT.

This clonotype was observed once. A clone one base away is much larger, so this may be a read error. The rearrangement links TRBV28 to TRBJ1-1; D is unclear. CDR1 MDHEN and CDR2 SYDVKM come from the germline V gene. CDR3 length: 13 residues. In nucleotides, the CDR3 is TGTGCCAGTCGACGAATTCAGTGGTCTGAAGCTGTCTTT. Translated: CASRRIQWSEAVF.

In this sample, this clonotype turned up many times. V is TRBV29-1 and J is TRBJ1-4; weak D call: TRBD1 (6 bases). The CDR3 sequence is 13 residues long. Germline CDR1 SQVTM, CDR2 ANQGSEA. Between the trimmed V and J ends, which lost 6 bases and 4 bases, there was a span of 12 bases. The CDR3 loop reads CSVRDNYNEKLFF. For the CDR3, the DNA is TGCAGCGTCCGGGACAACTATAATGAAAAACTGTTTTTT.

The chain recombines TRBV19 with TRBJ1-5; TRBD1 might be the D (5 bases). The CDR3 has 16 residues. The germline V gene encodes CDR1 LNHDA and CDR2 SQIVND (reference sequence). The V end lost 1 base, the J end lost 4 bases, and 14 bases lay between the germline ends. The CDR3: CASSIGWGFPNQPQHF. CDR3 in DNA: TGTGCCAGTAGTATAGGTTGGGGGTTTCCTAATCAGCCCCAGCATTTT.

The sample holds many counts of this clonotype. This chain links TRBV5-1 with TRBJ2-1, with a weak D call TRBD1 (5 bases). Germline CDR1 reads SGHRS; CDR2 reads YFSETQ. This CDR3 is built from 15 residues. V was trimmed by 0 bases and J by 8 bases, leaving 15 bases between them. CDR3: CASSLAAGSVYEQFF. The CDR3, as DNA: TGCGCCAGCAGCTTGGCCGCAGGGTCCGTGTATGAGCAGTTCTTC.

This clonotype was counted many times. This may be a read error, as it is one base from a much larger clone. The chain has TRBV7-9 and TRBJ2-7; no reliable D call. CDR1 SEHNR and CDR2 FQNEAQ come from the germline V gene (reference sequence). The CDR3 sequence is 12 residues long. V was cut by 5 bases and J by 0 bases, with 5 bases left in between. CDR3 nucleotides: TGTGCCAGCAGCCCGAACTCCTACGAGCAGTACTTC. Translated, it gives CASSPNSYEQYF.

About this clonotype itself: It may be a read error: a sequence one base away is much more abundant. The chain recombines TRBV29-1 with TRBJ1-4; 7 bases line up with TRBD1. There are 15 residues in the CDR3. Germline-derived CDR1 and CDR2 are SQVTM and ANQGSEA. The CDR3 loop reads CNVEGTERTNEKLFF. The CDR3 DNA reads TGCAACGTTGAGGGGACAGAAAGAACTAATGAAAAACTGTTTTTT. Filled out from reference TRBV29-1 and TRBJ1-4, the complete variable domain reads SAVISQKPSRDICQRGTSLTIQCQVDSQVTMMFWYRQQPGQSLTLIATANQGSEATYESGFVIDKFPISRPNLTFSTLTVSNMSPEDSSIYLCNVEGTERTNEKLFFGSGTQLSVL.

As regards this clonotype: Since a much larger clone is just one base distant, this may be a read error. The CDR3, as DNA: TGTGCCTGGACCACCCAAGAGACCCAGAACTTC. Translation gives CAWTTQETQNF. The chain uses TRBV30 and TRBJ2-5; D is unclear. There are 11 residues in the CDR3. The germline gives CDR1 GTSNPN, CDR2 SVGIG (reference sequence).

A single count supports this clonotype. The CDR3, as DNA: TGTGCCAGTAGTATCGCGGGAGGGGCCCTCTACGAGCAGTACTTC. As protein: CASSIAGGALYEQYF. The rearrangement links TRBV19 to TRBJ2-7; 9 nucleotides agree with TRBD2. This CDR3 contains 15 residues. Germline V gene data show CDR1 as LNHDA and CDR2 as SQIVND (reference sequence). V shed 3 bases and J 3 bases; nucleotides not matched to a gene: 6.

The chain uses TRBV6-1 and TRBJ1-5; D is uncertain. V shed 6 bases and J shed 3 bases, with 15 bases lying between them. CDR3 length: 15 residues. Germline V CDR1 and CDR2: MNHNS, SASEGT. The DNA of the CDR3 is TGTGCCAGCAGCGAGAGGACGGATATCAATCAGCCCCAGCATTTT. It is translated as CASSERTDINQPQHF.

This clonotype was detected only once. Germline and junction disagree at one end, which may indicate a read error. The rearrangement uses TRBV5-6 and TRBJ1-1; the D is unclear. The CDR3 has 12 residues. Germline CDR1 is SGHDT and CDR2 is YYEEEE. For the CDR3, the DNA is TGTGCCGGCAGCGCGCTGAACACTGAAGCTTTCTTT. Protein product: CAGSALNTEAFF. The whole variable domain, remainder taken from reference TRBV5-6 and TRBJ1-1, is DAGVTQSPTHLIKTRGQQVTLRCSPKSGHDTVSWYQQALGQGPQFIFQYYEEEERQRGNFPDRFSGHQFPNYSSELNVNALLLGDSALYLCAGSALNTEAFFGQGTRLTVV.

About this clonotype: A read error may explain this, as a much larger clone is one base away. J is TRBJ2-7 and V is TRBV6-2 or TRBV6-3; D unclear. The J call may be faulty, since TRBJ2-1 better matches the DNA end. CDR3 size: 11 residues. Germline CDR1 reads MNHEY; CDR2 reads SVGEGT. The CDR3 loop is CASSITYEQFF. The CDR3 bases are TGTGCCAGCAGTATCACCTACGAGCAGTTCTTC.

On this clonotype itself: One base away lies a much larger clone, so this may be a sequencing read error. The chain has TRBV27 and TRBJ1-5; 7 bases are shared with TRBD1. Losses at the gene ends were 8 bases for V and 5 bases for J; bases not matched to a gene: 6. CDR1 MNHEY and CDR2 SMNVEV come from the germline V gene (reference sequence). The CDR3 runs 13 residues. The CDR3 loop reads CASGWTGDQPQHF. DNA of the CDR3: TGTGCCAGCGGTTGGACAGGAGATCAGCCCCAGCATTTT.

This sequence joins TRBV6-5 and TRBJ2-6, with D perhaps matching TRBD2 (5 bases). Per the germline V gene, CDR1 is MNHEY and CDR2 is SVGAGI. Between the trimmed V and J ends, which lost 5 bases and 1 base, there was a span of 9 bases. The CDR3 runs to 15 residues. CDR3 sequence (DNA): TGTGCCAGCAGTAGACGGGAATCTGGGGCCAACGTCCTGACTTTC. Translating it yields CASSRRESGANVLTF.

This clonotype showed up just once. Relative to the germline gene, one junction end is altered; a read error may explain this. The chain joins TRBV30 to TRBJ1-2, with D possibly matching TRBD1 (5 bases). Germline V gene data show CDR1 as GTSNPN and CDR2 as SVGIG (reference sequence). The CDR3 is made up of 15 amino acids. The DNA for the CDR3 is TGTGCCGGGAGTGTAAGGCAGGGAGCGAACTATGGCTACACCTTC. It translates to CAGSVRQGANYGYTF.

The chain links TRBV6-2 or TRBV6-3 to TRBJ1-1, with D perhaps matching TRBD1 (6 bases). V lost 6 bases and J 3 bases, leaving 14 bases between the germline ends. CDR3 length equals 14 residues. The V gene's germline CDR1 is MNHEY and CDR2 SVGEGT. The CDR3 DNA sequence: TGTGCCAGCAGGGAACAGGGTTTGGACACTGAAGCTTTCTTT. This translates into CASREQGLDTEAFF.

This clonotype was picked up a small number of times. The V and J genes are TRBV20-1 and TRBJ1-5, with unresolved D. The CDR3 totals 15 residues. V lost 0 bases to trimming and J lost 4 bases, with 13 bases between them. From germline, CDR1 is DFQATT and CDR2 SNEGSKA (reference sequence). The DNA for the CDR3 is TGCAGTGCTAGAGATAAAGGCCTACTAAATCAGCCCCAGCATTTT. Translating it yields CSARDKGLLNQPQHF.